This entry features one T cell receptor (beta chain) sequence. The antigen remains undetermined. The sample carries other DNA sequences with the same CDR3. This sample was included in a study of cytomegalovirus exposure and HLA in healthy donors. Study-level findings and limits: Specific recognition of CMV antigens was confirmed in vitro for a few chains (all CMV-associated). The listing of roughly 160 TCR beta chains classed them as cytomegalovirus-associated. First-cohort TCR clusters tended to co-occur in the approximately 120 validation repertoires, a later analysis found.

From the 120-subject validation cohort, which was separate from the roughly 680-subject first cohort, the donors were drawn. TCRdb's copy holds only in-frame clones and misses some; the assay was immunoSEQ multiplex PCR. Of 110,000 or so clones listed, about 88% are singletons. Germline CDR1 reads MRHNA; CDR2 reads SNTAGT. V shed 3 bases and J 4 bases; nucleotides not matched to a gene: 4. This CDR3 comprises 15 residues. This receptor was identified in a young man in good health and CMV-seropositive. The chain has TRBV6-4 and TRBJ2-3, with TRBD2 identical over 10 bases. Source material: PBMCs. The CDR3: CASSETSGGADTQYF. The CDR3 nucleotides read TGTGCCAGCAGTGAAACCAGCGGGGGGGCAGATACGCAGTATTTT.